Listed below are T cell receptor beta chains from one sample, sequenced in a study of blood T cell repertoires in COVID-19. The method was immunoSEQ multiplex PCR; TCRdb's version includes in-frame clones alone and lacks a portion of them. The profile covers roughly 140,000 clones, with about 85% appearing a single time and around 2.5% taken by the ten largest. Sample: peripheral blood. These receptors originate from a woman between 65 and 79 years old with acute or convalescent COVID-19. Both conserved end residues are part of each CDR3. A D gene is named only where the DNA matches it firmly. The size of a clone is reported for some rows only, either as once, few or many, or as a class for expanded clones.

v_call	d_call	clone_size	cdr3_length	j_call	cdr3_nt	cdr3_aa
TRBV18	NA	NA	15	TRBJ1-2	TGTGCCAGCTCACCACGACCAGGTGTATACTATGGCTACACCTTC	CASSPRPGVYYGYTF
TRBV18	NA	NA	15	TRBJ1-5	TGTGCCAGCTCAGACAGAACGCTAAGCAATCAGCCCCAGCATTTT	CASSDRTLSNQPQHF
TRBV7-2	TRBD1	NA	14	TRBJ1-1	TGTGCCAGCAGTTTCGACAGGGGTGGCACTGAAGCTTTCTTT	CASSFDRGGTEAFF
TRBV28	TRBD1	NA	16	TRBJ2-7	TGTGCCAGCACCCAACGGACGGGACAGGGCACCTACGAGCAGTACTTC	CASTQRTGQGTYEQYF
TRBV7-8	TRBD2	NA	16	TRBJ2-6	TGTGCCAGCAGCTCCGCAGGACCGGGGGGACCCAACGTCCTGACTTTC	CASSSAGPGGPNVLTF
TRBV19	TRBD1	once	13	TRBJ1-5	TGTGCCAGTAGTTTACAGGGGTATCAGCCCCAGCATTTT	CASSLQGYQPQHF
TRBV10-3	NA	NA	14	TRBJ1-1	TGTGCCATCAGCGGGGACACCTTGAACACTGAAGCTTTCTTT	CAISGDTLNTEAFF
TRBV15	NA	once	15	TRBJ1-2	TGTGCCACCAGCAGAGTGACCTGGGAGGACGACGGCTACACCTTC	CATSRVTWEDDGYTF
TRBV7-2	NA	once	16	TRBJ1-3	TGTGCCAGCAGCTTAAACGCGCCGACGGGAGGAAACACCATATATTTT	CASSLNAPTGGNTIYF
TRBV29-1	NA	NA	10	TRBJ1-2	TGCAGCGTTGTGGAGGATGGCTACACCTTC	CSVVEDGYTF
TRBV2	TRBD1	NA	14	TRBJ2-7	TGTGCCAGCAGGGACCGGGACAGAACCTACGAGCAGTACTTC	CASRDRDRTYEQYF
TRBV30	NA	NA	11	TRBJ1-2	TGTGCCTGGAGTGTCGGGGGGGGTCTCACCTTC	CAWSVGGGLTF
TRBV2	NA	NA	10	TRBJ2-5	TGTGCCAGCAGATCCCAGTCCGAGTACTTC	CASRSQSEYF
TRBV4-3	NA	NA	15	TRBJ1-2	TGCGCCAGCAGCCAAGATCAACTTTCCCTAAATGGCTACACCTTC	CASSQDQLSLNGYTF
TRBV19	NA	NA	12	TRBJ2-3	TGTGCCAGTAGTCATAGTCCAGATACGCAGTATTTT	CASSHSPDTQYF
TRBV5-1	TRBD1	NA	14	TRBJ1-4	TGCGCCAGCAGTCCGGACAGGGTTGCTGAAAAACTGTTTTTT	CASSPDRVAEKLFF
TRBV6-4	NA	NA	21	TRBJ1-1	TGTGCCAGCAGGGACCACTACCTTACAGGTTTCCCAACCAGCAGATCCACTGAAGCTTTCTTT	CASRDHYLTGFPTSRSTEAFF
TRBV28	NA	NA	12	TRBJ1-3	TGTGCCAGCAGTCAGGGCGGGGGCACCATATATTTT	CASSQGGGTIYF
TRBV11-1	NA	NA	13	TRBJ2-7	TGTGCCAGCAGTCAATCGACAACCGACGAGCAGTACTTC	CASSQSTTDEQYF
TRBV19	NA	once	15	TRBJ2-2	TGTGCCAGTAGTATAGAAAGCCCGAACACCGGGGAGCTGTTTTTT	CASSIESPNTGELFF
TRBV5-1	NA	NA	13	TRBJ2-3	TGCGCCAGCAGCTTGGCTAGCACAGATACGCAGTATTTT	CASSLASTDTQYF
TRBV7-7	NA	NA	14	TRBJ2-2	TGTGCTAGCAGCTACGGACAGAACACCGGGGAGCTGTTTTTT	CASSYGQNTGELFF
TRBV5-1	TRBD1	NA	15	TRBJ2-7	TGCGCCAGCAGCTTCGGGTTGACAGGGGGCGTTAGGCAGTACTTC	CASSFGLTGGVRQYF
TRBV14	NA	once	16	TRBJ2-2	TGTGCCAGAAGGCCCCCGGGTGGGTTGAACACCGGGGAGCTGTTTTTT	CARRPPGGLNTGELFF
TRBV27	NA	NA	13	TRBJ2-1	TGTGCCAGCAGTTGGGACACTTACAATGAGCAGTTCTTC	CASSWDTYNEQFF
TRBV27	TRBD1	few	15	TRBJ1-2	TGTGCCAGCAGTTCCGACAGGGGAGCCCGCCGGGGCTACACCTTC	CASSSDRGARRGYTF
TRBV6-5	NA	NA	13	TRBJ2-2	TGTGCCAGCAGCAGACAGGTCGCCGGGGAGCTGTTTTTT	CASSRQVAGELFF
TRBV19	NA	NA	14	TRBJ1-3	TGTGCCAGTAGTCAAACAGGGTCCGGAAACACCATATATTTT	CASSQTGSGNTIYF
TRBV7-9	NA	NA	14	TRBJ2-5	TGTGCCAGCGTCTACTCCACCCGACAAGAGACCCAGTACTTC	CASVYSTRQETQYF
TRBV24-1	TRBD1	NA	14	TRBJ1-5	TGTGCCACCAGGGGGACAGGAGAAAATCAGCCCCAGCATTTT	CATRGTGENQPQHF
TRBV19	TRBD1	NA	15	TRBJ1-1	TGTGCCAGTAGTGGGGGACAGGGGTTGAACACTGAAGCTTTCTTT	CASSGGQGLNTEAFF
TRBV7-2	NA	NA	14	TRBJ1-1	TGTGCCAGCAGCTTAGCAGGGGGGGCCACTGAAGCTTTCTTT	CASSLAGGATEAFF
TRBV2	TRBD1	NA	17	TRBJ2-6	TGTGCCAGCACCGGACAGGGCGGAATCTCTGGGGCCAACGTCCTGACTTTC	CASTGQGGISGANVLTF
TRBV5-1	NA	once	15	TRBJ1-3	TGCGCCAGCAGCCCGCTGCCCAGCTCTGGAAACACCATATATTTT	CASSPLPSSGNTIYF
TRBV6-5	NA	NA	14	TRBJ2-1	TGTGCCAGCAGTTACCGGGGGGCGGGCAATGAGCAGTTCTTC	CASSYRGAGNEQFF
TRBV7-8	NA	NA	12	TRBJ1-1	TGTGCCAGCAGCTTACAAAACACTGAAGCTTTCTTT	CASSLQNTEAFF
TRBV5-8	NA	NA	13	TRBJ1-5	TGTGCCAGCAGCTTTCGGGGAAGTCAGCCCCAGCATTTT	CASSFRGSQPQHF
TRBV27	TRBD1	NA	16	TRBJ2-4	TGTGCCAGCAGTTTCGACAGGGGCCTAGCCAAAAACATTCAGTACTTC	CASSFDRGLAKNIQYF
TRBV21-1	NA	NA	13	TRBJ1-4	TGTGCCAGCAGCAAAGATGGGACAGGCCCAACGTTTTTT	CASSKDGTGPTFF
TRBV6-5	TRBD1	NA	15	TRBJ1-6	TGTGCCAGCAGTACAGGGGGGCCCAGGAATTCACCCCTCCACTTT	CASSTGGPRNSPLHF
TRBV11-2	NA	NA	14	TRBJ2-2	TGTGCCACCCGACTAGGAGGAAAGACCGGGGAGCTGTTTTTT	CATRLGGKTGELFF